This TCR beta chain was found in a study of cytomegalovirus exposure and HLA in healthy donors. Comments on this clone: Antigen specificity is unknown.

Whole-study findings and limits: Later analysis associated a missense DCLRE1C variant with TCR beta V- and J-gene trimming. Among donors in an Asian-associated ancestry cluster, a later analysis reportedly found fewer N-insertions than the approximately 700-donor mean.

Germline V gene lookup returns CDR1 SGHRS and CDR2 YFSETQ. With 3 bases clipped from V and 4 bases from J, the junction kept 5 bases outside the gene matches. This CDR3 spans 16 amino acids. PCR involved 60 Vbeta and 13 Jbeta primers. Clones were sequenced by immunoSEQ multiplex PCR, and TCRdb holds only the in-frame ones, with some missing. The table shows fewer than 150,000 clones, with 80% occurring only once. The sample was PBMCs. The TCR was taken from a man aged 25 to 45 in good health and CMV-seronegative. V gene TRBV5-1 combines with J gene TRBJ2-2, with 11 bases matching TRBD2. Here the CDR3 reads CASSSTSGILTGELFF. CDR3 nucleotides: TGCGCCAGCAGCTCGACTAGCGGGATACTCACCGGGGAGCTGTTTTTT.